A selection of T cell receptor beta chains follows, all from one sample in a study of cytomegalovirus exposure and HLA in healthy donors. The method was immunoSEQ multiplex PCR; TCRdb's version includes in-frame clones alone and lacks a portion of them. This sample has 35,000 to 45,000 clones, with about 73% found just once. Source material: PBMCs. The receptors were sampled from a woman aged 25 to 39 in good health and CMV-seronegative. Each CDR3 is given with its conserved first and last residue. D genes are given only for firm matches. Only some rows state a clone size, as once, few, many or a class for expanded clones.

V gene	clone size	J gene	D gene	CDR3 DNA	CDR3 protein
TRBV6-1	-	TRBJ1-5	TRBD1	TGTGCCACCCAATGGACAGGGGGACAGCCCCAGCATTTT	CATQWTGGQPQHF
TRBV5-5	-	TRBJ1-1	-	TGTGCCAGCAGCACCGCGGACGGGGTAGGTGAAGCTTTCTTT	CASSTADGVGEAFF
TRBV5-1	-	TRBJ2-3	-	TGCGCCAGCCAAGGCACGCTCAGGGATACGCAGTATTTT	CASQGTLRDTQYF
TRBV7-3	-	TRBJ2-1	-	TGTGCCAGCAGCTCAACCTACAATGAGCAGTTCTTC	CASSSTYNEQFF
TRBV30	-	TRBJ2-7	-	TGTGCCTGGAGTGGGTACGGGGTGGCTACCTACGAGCAGTACTTC	CAWSGYGVATYEQYF
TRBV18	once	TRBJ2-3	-	TGTGCCAGCTCACCGCGGGGCCCAGATACGCAGTATTTT	CASSPRGPDTQYF
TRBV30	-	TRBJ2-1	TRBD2	TGTGCCTGGGGCCAAATTGTAGCGGGAGGCCCCAATGAGCAGTTCTTC	CAWGQIVAGGPNEQFF
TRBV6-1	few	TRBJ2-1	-	TGTGCCAGCAGTGAGACGGGGGGCCGTAAGTTCTTC	CASSETGGRKFF
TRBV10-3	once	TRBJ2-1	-	TGTGCCATCAGTGAGCCCACTAGCCCTGAGCAGTTCTTC	CAISEPTSPEQFF
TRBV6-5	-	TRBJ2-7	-	TGTGCCAGCAGTTACGGAGGGACCTACGAGCAGTACTTC	CASSYGGTYEQYF
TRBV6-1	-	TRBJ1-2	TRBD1	TGTGCCAGCAGCCTCACCCCGGGACAGGGATTAGGCTACACCTTC	CASSLTPGQGLGYTF
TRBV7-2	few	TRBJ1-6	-	TGTGCCAGCAGCTTAGGGCGGGATTCACCCCTCCACTTT	CASSLGRDSPLHF
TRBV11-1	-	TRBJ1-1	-	TGTGCCAGCAGCTTAGGGACAGCGAAAACTGAAGCTTTCTTT	CASSLGTAKTEAFF
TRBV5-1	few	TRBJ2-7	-	TGCGCCAGCAGCGACGGGTACGAGCAGTACTTC	CASSDGYEQYF
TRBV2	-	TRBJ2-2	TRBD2	TGTGCCAGCCTTCCGGGACTAGCGGAGAACACCGGGGAGCTGTTTTTT	CASLPGLAENTGELFF
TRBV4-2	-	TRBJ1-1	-	TGTGCCAGCAGCCAAGATAGAAGCGGGACGGCCGGGGTTAACACTGAAGCTTTCTTT	CASSQDRSGTAGVNTEAFF